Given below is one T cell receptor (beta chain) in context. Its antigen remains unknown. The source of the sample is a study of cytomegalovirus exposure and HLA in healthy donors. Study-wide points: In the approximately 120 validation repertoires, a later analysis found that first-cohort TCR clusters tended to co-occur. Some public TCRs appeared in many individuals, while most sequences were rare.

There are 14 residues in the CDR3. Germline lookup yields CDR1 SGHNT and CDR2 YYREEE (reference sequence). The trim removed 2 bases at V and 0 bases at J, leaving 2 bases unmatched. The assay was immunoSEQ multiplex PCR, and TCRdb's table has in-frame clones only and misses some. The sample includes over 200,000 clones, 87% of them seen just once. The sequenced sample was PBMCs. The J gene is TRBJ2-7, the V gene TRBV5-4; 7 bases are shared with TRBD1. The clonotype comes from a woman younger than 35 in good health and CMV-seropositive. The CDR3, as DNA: TGTGCCAGCAGCTTCGGGACAGTCTCCTACGAGCAGTACTTC. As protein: CASSFGTVSYEQYF. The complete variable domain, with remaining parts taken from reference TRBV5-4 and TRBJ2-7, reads ETGVTQSPTHLIKTRGQQVTLRCSSQSGHNTVSWYQQALGQGPQFIFQYYREEENGRGNFPPRFSGLQFPNYSSELNVNALELDDSALYLCASSFGTVSYEQYFGPGTRLTVT.